The TCR beta chain under discussion was sequenced for a study of tumor-infiltrating lymphocytes in primary liver carcinoma. Study-level background: All lesions had stage T1-T3 N0M0 and about 4 to 10 cm widths.

General study findings and limits: Just around 7-24% of top clones spanned all five tumor regions. Reduced overlap was seen in tumor-adjacent and tumor-blood pairs versus tumor region pairs.

At least ten counts were recorded for this clonotype. Its specificity is not known. One end of the junction does not line up with germline, which may come from a read error. CDR3 length: 16 amino acids. Germline V gene lookup returns CDR1 SGHTS and CDR2 YDEGEE. From 500 ng of total RNA, TCR beta-specific cDNA was reverse-transcribed using a constant-region primer. Sequencing libraries for TCR beta derived from three nested multiplex PCR rounds that used slightly modified ARM-PCR. TRBV1-TRBV30 forward primers paired with a C-beta reverse primer were used in the first two PCR rounds, which ran roughly 9 cycles each. In TCRdb, the multiplex PCR reads were re-called with MiXCR into one record per CDR3 protein. The sample records roughly 20,000 distinct CDR3 sequences, around 79% being singletons. The tissue used was unsorted bulk material of about 20-33 mg. RNA and DNA were co-extracted from it with the AllPrep DNA/RNA mini kit.

This TCR came from a young woman with primary liver carcinoma and hepatitis B virus infection. Sequenced: liver tumor tissue from sampling region 4. The sample's subset: tumor region T4, right-lateral pole. J is TRBJ2-6 and V is TRBV5-8, with a tentative D call TRBD1 (5 bases). The CDR3 coding sequence is TGTGCCAGCACCATGACGGGCTTCTCTGGGGCCAGCGTCCTGACTTTC. Translated: CASTMTGFSGASVLTF.